The rows below give T cell receptor beta chains drawn from one sample of a study of blood T cell repertoires in COVID-19. Some clones are missing from TCRdb's copy, which holds only in-frame ones; the method was immunoSEQ multiplex PCR. This sample has under 150,000 clones, with around nine tenths found just once. The specimen sequenced was peripheral blood. Receptors originate from a human donor in a cohort sampled during active COVID-19. CDR3s include the opening cysteine and the closing phenylalanine or tryptophan.

v_call,j_call,cdr3_length,cdr3_aa
TRBV5-1,TRBJ2-1,14,CASSLGALNNEQFF
TRBV6-4,TRBJ1-4,14,CASSEGGAYEKLFF
TRBV5-1,TRBJ2-2,16,CASSVTRTGNTGELFF
TRBV18,TRBJ1-3,15,CASSSIDRGGNTIYF
TRBV19,TRBJ1-1,13,CATQGQMNTEAFF
TRBV5-1,TRBJ2-7,17,CASSLRSPGQGGYEQYF
TRBV18,TRBJ2-7,15,CASSPMDRGPYEQYF
TRBV28,TRBJ1-2,15,CASSSGTGGFGGYTF
TRBV11-2,TRBJ1-6,16,CASSLHRGQFNSPLHF
TRBV13,TRBJ2-1,16,CASSLPGLNLYNEQFF
TRBV5-8,TRBJ1-5,15,CASSLFRGGNQPQHF
TRBV18,TRBJ2-1,13,CASSPPEEGEQFF
TRBV6-5,TRBJ1-1,12,CASSYPTGDAFF
TRBV14,TRBJ1-4,16,CASSHSTMVVREKLFF
TRBV5-5,TRBJ2-5,18,CASSLVGTGPRGQETQYF
TRBV4-2,TRBJ1-3,17,CASSQDPISRVGNTIYF
TRBV7-3,TRBJ2-6,17,CASSYNRASSGANVLTF
TRBV7-2,TRBJ2-7,14,CASSPGQASYEQYF
TRBV9,TRBJ1-4,15,CASSVGGQGLEKLFF
TRBV18,TRBJ1-2,14,CASSPRSQGEDYTF
TRBV11-2,TRBJ2-1,17,CASSLDWRQSSYNEQFF
TRBV7-3,TRBJ2-1,13,CASSPLASDEQFF